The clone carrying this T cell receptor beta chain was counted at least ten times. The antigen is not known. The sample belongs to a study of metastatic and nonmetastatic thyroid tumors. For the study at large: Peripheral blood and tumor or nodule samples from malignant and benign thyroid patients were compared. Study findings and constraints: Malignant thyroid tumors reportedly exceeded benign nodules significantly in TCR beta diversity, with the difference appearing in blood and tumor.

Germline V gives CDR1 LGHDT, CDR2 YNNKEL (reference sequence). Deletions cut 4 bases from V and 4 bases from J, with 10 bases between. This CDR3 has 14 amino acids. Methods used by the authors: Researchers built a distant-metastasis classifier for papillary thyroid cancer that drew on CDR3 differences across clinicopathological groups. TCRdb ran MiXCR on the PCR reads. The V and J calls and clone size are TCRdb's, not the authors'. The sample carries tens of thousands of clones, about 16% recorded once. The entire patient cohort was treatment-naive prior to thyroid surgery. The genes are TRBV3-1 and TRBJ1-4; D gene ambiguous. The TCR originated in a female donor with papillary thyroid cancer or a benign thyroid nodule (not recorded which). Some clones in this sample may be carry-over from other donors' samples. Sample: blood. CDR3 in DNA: TGTGCCAGCAGCCTTTCCGGGAGTAATGAAAAACTGTTTTTT. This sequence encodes CASSLSGSNEKLFF.